The subject of this entry is one T cell receptor (beta chain). Antigen specificity is unknown. The treatment was: 15 to 20 received Ad26.COV2.S at low or high dose, single or two shots; about 5 received placebo; per-sample allocation not given. Sampling was done on day 63 after the first vaccine or placebo injection. This entry belongs to a study of Ad26.COV2.S vaccination and SARS-CoV-2 variants. Study context: Ad26.COV2.S was injected intramuscularly once or twice, 56 days apart.

TCRdb keeps only in-frame clones here, not all; method: immunoSEQ multiplex PCR. The sample has approximately 300,000 clones, just under 85% seen once; the top ten hold 2.1%. The CDR3 contains 15 residues. Per germline, CDR1 MNHEY and CDR2 SMNVEV (reference sequence). The V end lost 2 bases, the J end lost 9 bases, and 14 bases lay between the germline ends. Regarding the study as a whole: Vaccinees showed greater spike-specific TCR breadth than placebo recipients. The authors reported substantial breadth in spike-specific CD8+ and CD4+ T cell responses after vaccination. Non-spike TCR breadth showed similarity between vaccine and placebo recipients.

The source material was peripheral blood, sampled in a trial of Ad26.COV2.S vaccine versus placebo. The V call is TRBV27, the J call TRBJ1-6; D remains unclear. This clonotype was obtained from a person aged 18-65 years who received the Ad26.COV2.S COVID-19 vaccine or a placebo. The CDR3: CASSLSRDTSSPLHF. Written as DNA, the CDR3 is TGTGCCAGCAGTTTAAGTCGAGACACTTCTTCACCCCTCCACTTT.